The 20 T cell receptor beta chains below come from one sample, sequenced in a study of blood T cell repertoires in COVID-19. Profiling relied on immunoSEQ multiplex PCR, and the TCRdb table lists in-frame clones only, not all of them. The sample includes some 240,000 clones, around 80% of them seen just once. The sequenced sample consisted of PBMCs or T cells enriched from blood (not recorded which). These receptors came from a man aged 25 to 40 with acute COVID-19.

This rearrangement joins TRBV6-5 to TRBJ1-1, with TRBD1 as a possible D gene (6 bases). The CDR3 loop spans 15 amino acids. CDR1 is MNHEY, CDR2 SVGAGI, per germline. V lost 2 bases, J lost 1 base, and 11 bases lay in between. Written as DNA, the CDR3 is TGTGCCAGCAGTTACCGGGGGGCCCGGAACACTGAAGCTTTCTTT. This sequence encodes CASSYRGARNTEAFF.

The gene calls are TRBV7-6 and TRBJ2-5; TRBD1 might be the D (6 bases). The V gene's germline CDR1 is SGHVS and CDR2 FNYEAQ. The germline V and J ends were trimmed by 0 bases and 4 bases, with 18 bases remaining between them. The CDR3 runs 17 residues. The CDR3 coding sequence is TGTGCCAGCAGCTTAGCGCGTGACAGGACCGAACGAGAGACCCAGTACTTC. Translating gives CASSLARDRTERETQYF.

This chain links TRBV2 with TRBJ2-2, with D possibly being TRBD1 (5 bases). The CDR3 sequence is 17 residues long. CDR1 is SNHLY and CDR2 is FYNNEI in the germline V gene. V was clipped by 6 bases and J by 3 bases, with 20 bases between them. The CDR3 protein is CASRGMGQSIHTGELFF. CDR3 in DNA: TGTGCCAGCAGGGGAATGGGGCAGTCCATCCACACCGGGGAGCTGTTTTTT.

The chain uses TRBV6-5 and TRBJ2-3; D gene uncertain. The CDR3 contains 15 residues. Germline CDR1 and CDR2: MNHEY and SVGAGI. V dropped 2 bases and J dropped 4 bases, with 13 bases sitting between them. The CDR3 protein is CASSYQAAIADTQYF. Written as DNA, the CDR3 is TGTGCCAGCAGTTACCAGGCAGCAATAGCAGATACGCAGTATTTT.

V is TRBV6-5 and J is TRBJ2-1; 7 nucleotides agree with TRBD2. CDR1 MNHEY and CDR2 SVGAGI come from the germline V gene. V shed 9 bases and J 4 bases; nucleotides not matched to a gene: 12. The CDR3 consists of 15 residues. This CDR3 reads CASPMRAGEYNEQFF. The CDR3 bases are TGTGCCAGTCCGATGCGGGCGGGAGAGTACAATGAGCAGTTCTTC.

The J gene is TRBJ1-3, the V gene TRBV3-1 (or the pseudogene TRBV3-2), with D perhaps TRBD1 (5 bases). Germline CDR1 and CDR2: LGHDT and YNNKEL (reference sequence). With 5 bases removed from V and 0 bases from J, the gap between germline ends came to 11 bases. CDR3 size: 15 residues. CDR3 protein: CASSAAGISGNTIYF. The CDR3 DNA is TGTGCCAGCAGCGCGGCAGGGATCTCTGGAAACACCATATATTTT.

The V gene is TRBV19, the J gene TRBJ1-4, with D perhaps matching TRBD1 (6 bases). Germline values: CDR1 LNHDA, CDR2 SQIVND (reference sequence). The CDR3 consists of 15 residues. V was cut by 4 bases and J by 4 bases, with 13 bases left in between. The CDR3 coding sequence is TGTGCCAGTAGTACCCAGGGGTGGGGTAATGAAAAACTGTTTTTT. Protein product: CASSTQGWGNEKLFF.

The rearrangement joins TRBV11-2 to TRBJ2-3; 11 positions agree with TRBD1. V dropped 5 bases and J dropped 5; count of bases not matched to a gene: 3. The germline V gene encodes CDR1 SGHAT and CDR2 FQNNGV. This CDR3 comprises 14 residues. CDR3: CASSPGTGGDTQYF. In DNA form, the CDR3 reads TGTGCCAGCAGCCCCGGGACAGGGGGAGATACGCAGTATTTT.

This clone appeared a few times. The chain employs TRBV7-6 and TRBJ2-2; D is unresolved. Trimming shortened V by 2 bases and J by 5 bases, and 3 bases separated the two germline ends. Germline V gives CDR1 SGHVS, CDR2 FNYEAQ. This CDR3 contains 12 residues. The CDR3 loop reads CASSLYTGELFF. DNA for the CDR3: TGTGCCAGCAGCTTATATACCGGGGAGCTGTTTTTT.

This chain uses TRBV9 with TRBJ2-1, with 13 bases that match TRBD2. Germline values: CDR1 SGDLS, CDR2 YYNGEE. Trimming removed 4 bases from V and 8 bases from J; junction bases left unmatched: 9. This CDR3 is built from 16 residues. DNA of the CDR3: TGTGCCAGCAGCCCGTGGACTAGCGGGAGAGTAGATGAGCAGTTCTTC. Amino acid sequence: CASSPWTSGRVDEQFF.

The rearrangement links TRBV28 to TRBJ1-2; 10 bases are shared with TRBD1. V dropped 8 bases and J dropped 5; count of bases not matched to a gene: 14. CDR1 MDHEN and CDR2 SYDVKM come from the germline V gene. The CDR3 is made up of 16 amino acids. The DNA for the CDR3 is TGTGCCAGCGAGAACCCTTTAGGACAGGGGGAATATGGCTACACCTTC. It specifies CASENPLGQGEYGYTF.

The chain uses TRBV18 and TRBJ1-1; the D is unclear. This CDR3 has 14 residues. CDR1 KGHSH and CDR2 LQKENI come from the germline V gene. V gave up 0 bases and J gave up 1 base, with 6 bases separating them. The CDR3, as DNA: TGTGCCAGCTCACCACCGTTATCGAACACTGAAGCTTTCTTT. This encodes CASSPPLSNTEAFF.

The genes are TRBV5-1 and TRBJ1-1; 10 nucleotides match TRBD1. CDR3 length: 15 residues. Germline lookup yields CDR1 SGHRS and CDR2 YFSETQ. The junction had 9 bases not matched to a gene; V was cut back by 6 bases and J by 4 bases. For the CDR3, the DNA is TGCGCCAGCACCCCTGCGACAGGGGGCTTCACTGAAGCTTTCTTT. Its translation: CASTPATGGFTEAFF.

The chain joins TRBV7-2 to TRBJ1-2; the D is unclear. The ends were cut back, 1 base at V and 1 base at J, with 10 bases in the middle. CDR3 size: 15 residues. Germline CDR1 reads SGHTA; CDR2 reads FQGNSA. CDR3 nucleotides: TGTGCCAGCAGCTTAGACGCGGCCCTTAACTATGGCTACACCTTC. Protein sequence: CASSLDAALNYGYTF. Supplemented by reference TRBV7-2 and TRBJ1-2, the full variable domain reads GAGVSQSPSNKVTEKGKDVELRCDPISGHTALYWYRQSLGQGLEFLIYFQGNSAPDKSGLPSDRFSAERTGGSVSTLTIQRTQQEDSAVYLCASSLDAALNYGYTFGSGTRLTVV.

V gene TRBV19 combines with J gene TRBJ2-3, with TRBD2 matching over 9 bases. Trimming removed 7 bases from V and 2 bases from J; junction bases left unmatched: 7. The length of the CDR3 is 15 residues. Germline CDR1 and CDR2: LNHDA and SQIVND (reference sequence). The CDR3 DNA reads TGTGCCAGTAAAGCGCTAGCGGGGACCACAGATACGCAGTATTTT. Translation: CASKALAGTTDTQYF.

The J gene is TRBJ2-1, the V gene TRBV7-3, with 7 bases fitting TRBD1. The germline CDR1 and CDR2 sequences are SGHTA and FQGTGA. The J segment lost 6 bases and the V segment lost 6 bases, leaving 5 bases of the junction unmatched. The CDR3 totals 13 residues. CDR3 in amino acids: CASSSNRGNEQFF. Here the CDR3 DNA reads TGTGCCAGCAGTTCGAACAGGGGCAATGAGCAGTTCTTC.

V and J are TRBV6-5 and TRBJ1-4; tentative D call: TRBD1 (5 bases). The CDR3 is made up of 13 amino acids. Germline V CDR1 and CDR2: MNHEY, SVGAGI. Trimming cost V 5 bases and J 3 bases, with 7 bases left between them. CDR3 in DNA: TGTGCCAGCAGTCGGGGGGCTAATGAAAAACTGTTTTTT. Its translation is CASSRGANEKLFF.

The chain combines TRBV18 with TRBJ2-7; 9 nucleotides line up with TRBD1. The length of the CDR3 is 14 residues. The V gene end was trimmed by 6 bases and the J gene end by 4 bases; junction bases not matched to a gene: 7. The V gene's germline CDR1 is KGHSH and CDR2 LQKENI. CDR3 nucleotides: TGTGCCAGCTCGCCCCGACAGGGGGTATACGAGCAGTACGTC. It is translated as CASSPRQGVYEQYV.

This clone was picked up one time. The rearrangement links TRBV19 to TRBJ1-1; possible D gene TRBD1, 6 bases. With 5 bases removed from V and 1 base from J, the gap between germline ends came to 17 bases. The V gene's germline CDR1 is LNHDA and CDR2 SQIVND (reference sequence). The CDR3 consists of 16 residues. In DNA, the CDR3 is TGTGCCAGTAGTGCCTACTGGCAGGGGCGGAACACTGAAGCTTTCTTT. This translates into CASSAYWQGRNTEAFF.

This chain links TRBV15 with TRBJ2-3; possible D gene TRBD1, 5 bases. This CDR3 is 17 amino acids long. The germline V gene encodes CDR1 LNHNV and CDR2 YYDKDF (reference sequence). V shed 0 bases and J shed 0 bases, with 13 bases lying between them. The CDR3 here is CATSRERLPGSTDTQYF. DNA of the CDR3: TGTGCCACCAGCAGAGAGCGGCTCCCAGGGAGCACAGATACGCAGTATTTT.